This TCR beta chain was recovered during a study of CXCR3-negative and CXCR3-positive naive CD8 T cells. Study information: Per library, roughly 1.6 +/- 0.3 million reads; roughly 150 million TRB reads overall.

cDNA libraries for TRB were generated by 5' RACE incorporating UMI labels. TCRdb reprocessed the 5' RACE reads; each CDR3 protein has one entry and no DNA is given. The table lists 100,000 or so distinct CDR3 sequences. Regarding this clonotype: Antigen: not known.

This CDR3 has 17 residues. Points from the study as a whole: Memory cells diverged, while naive CXCR3-positive and CXCR3-negative cells had similar TRBV-TRBJ usage. Compared with CXCR3-negative naive cells, CXCR3-positive naive cells showed more hydrophobic TRB CDR3s.

Sequencing was carried out using naive CXCR3+ CD8+ T cells from blood. Subset of the sample: CD45RO-CCR7+CD27+CD95- naive CD8+ T cells expressing CXCR3 (TNR3+). The V and J genes are TRBV12-3 or TRBV12-4 and TRBJ2-1; no DNA is available, so the TRBD1 call from TCRdb remains unchecked. The source is a human donor in good health. Some clones in this sample may be carry-over from other donors' samples. CDR3 in amino acids: CASNPTAGTGNYNEQFF.